One sample yielded the 23 T cell receptor beta chains listed below, sequenced in a study of response to subunit inactivated influenza vaccine. TCRdb reprocessed the RT-PCR reads with MiXCR, giving one entry per CDR3 protein. The profile covers some 540,000 distinct CDR3 sequences, with around a quarter appearing a single time and around 2.8% taken by the ten largest. This sample also appeared in a second study, on T cells expressing NK-cell markers. That report adds: Production of TCR beta cDNA relied on 5'RACE template switching with UMIs.

The sample here was CD4+ T cells sorted from PBMCs, taken about 11 days after vaccination. The receptors stem from a man aged 50-60 years who received an inactivated influenza vaccine.

This chain joins TRBV6-5 and TRBJ1-1; 8 nucleotides line up with TRBD1. Germline V gives CDR1 MNHEY, CDR2 SVGAGI. This CDR3 contains 16 residues. V lost 5 bases to trimming and J lost 5 bases; unmatched junction nucleotides: 13. CDR3 nucleotides: TGTGCCAGCAGTCACTTATCCGGGACAGGAGTAACTGAAGCTTTCTTT. Protein product: CASSHLSGTGVTEAFF.

V usage is TRBV6-1 and J usage is TRBJ2-3; TRBD1 agrees at 7 bases. The junction had 9 bases not matched to a gene; V was cut back by 6 bases and J by 6 bases. Per the germline V gene, CDR1 is MNHNS and CDR2 is SASEGT. The CDR3 consists of 14 residues. In DNA form, the CDR3 reads TGTGCCAGCAGAACAGGGGTATTAGGGGATACGCAGTATTTT. Translated: CASRTGVLGDTQYF.

This clonotype was counted a few times. This sequence joins TRBV7-2 and TRBJ2-7; D may be TRBD2 (6 bases). The CDR3 extends over 14 amino acids. Germline V gene lookup returns CDR1 SGHTA and CDR2 FQGNSA. V was shortened by 6 bases and J by 1 base, with 13 bases between the two germline ends. Here the CDR3 reads CASSTMGGSYEQYF. The CDR3 region has the DNA TGTGCCAGCAGTACGATGGGGGGTTCCTACGAGCAGTACTTC.

V is TRBV12-3 or TRBV12-4 and J is TRBJ2-2, with D perhaps matching TRBD2 (5 bases). V was pared by 5 bases and J by 6 bases, with 10 bases between. The CDR3 consists of 13 residues. The chain's CDR3 is CASSPRAAGELFF. The CDR3 coding sequence is TGTGCCAGCAGTCCGCGGGCCGCCGGGGAGCTGTTTTTT.

In its sample, this clonotype was seen a few times. The chain joins TRBV20-1 to TRBJ1-5, with no clear D. This CDR3 comprises 12 residues. Germline CDR1 is DFQATT and CDR2 is SNEGSKA (reference sequence). V was pared by 6 bases and J by 11 bases, with 17 bases between. The CDR3 spells CSAQSREITQHF. In DNA form, the CDR3 reads TGCAGTGCCCAGTCCCGGGAAATAACCCAGCATTTT.

The V and J genes are TRBV5-1 and TRBJ2-1, with TRBD2 matching 12 bases. The length of the CDR3 is 18 residues. V shed 3 bases and J 0 bases; nucleotides not matched to a gene: 7. Germline CDR1 and CDR2: SGHRS and YFSETQ. The CDR3 coding sequence is TGCGCCAGCAGCTCCGGGACTAGCGGGCCGAGCTCCTACAATGAGCAGTTCTTC. Its protein product is CASSSGTSGPSSYNEQFF.

The CDR3: CATSDHGGNYGYTF. The CDR3 coding sequence is TGTGCCACCAGTGATCATGGAGGGAACTATGGCTACACCTTC. The chain joins TRBV24-1 to TRBJ1-2, with D uncertain. V was cut by 3 bases and J by 2 bases, with 9 bases left in between. CDR3 length: 14 residues. From germline, CDR1 is KGHDR and CDR2 SFDVKD.

The table lists this clonotype with a few counts. This chain connects TRBV7-2 to TRBJ2-3, with D tentatively TRBD2 (5 bases). V lost 5 bases and J lost 2, with 17 bases in between. This CDR3 comprises 16 residues. CDR1 and CDR2 from the germline V gene are SGHTA and FQGNSA. CDR3 sequence (DNA): TGTGCCAGCAGCCTTTCCCCCGGACTTGACACAGATACGCAGTATTTT. Translation gives CASSLSPGLDTDTQYF.

The CDR3 loop is CASSLAGRREPNEQFF. CDR3 nucleotides: TGTGCCAGCAGCTTAGCGGGCAGGAGAGAACCCAATGAGCAGTTCTTC. The chain links TRBV7-8 to TRBJ2-1; D not resolved. CDR1 SGHVS and CDR2 FQNEAQ come from the germline V gene. V lost 0 bases, J lost 6 bases, and 15 bases lay in between. This CDR3 spans 16 amino acids.

This chain joins TRBV6-1 and TRBJ2-1, with TRBD1 matching over 10 bases. This CDR3 contains 15 residues. The ends lost 9 bases at V and 5 bases at J; junction bases unmatched: 10. Germline CDR1 is MNHNS and CDR2 is SASEGT. Here the CDR3 DNA reads TGTGCCAGTCGTCCCAGGACAGGGGGGGACAATGAGCAGTTCTTC. Translated, it gives CASRPRTGGDNEQFF.

The chain has TRBV7-8 and TRBJ2-7; D is perhaps TRBD1 (6 bases). V lost 4 bases to trimming and J lost 4 bases, with 14 bases between them. The CDR3 consists of 14 residues. Germline lookup yields CDR1 SGHVS and CDR2 FQNEAQ. The CDR3 spells CASSSSTGAYEQYF. CDR3 nucleotides: TGTGCCAGCAGCTCGTCGACAGGCGCGTACGAGCAGTACTTC.

This chain joins TRBV5-1 and TRBJ2-3, with unresolved D. V gave up 6 bases and J gave up 0 bases, with 8 bases separating them. Germline lookup yields CDR1 SGHRS and CDR2 YFSETQ. The length of the CDR3 is 13 residues. The CDR3 DNA is TGCGCCAGCACCCCGGGTAGCACAGATACGCAGTATTTT. Translated: CASTPGSTDTQYF. The full variable domain, rest sourced from reference TRBV5-1 and TRBJ2-3, is KAGVTQTPRYLIKTRGQQVTLSCSPISGHRSVSWYQQTPGQGLQFLFEYFSETQRNKGNFPGRFSGRQFSNSRSEMNVSTLELGDSALYLCASTPGSTDTQYFGPGTRLTVL.

This clonotype was seen many times. The chain links TRBV7-2 to TRBJ2-4; a possible D gene is TRBD1 (6 bases). Trimming cost V 5 bases and J 2 bases, with 10 bases left between them. Germline V gene data show CDR1 as SGHTA and CDR2 as FQGNSA. This CDR3 spans 14 amino acids. CDR3 region: CASSVGQTKNIQYF. The CDR3 DNA is TGTGCCAGCAGCGTAGGACAGACCAAAAACATTCAGTACTTC.

The rearrangement joins TRBV29-1 to TRBJ2-1; 10 positions match TRBD2. V was pared by 2 bases and J by 10 bases, with 8 bases of the junction left unmatched. Germline V gives CDR1 SQVTM, CDR2 ANQGSEA. This CDR3 is built from 14 residues. The CDR3 protein is CSVERLAGAKEQFF. The CDR3 DNA is TGCAGCGTTGAAAGGCTAGCGGGAGCTAAGGAGCAGTTCTTC.

This clonotype was counted ten times or more. This rearrangement joins TRBV12-3 or TRBV12-4 to TRBJ2-3, with TRBD2 matching over 9 bases. V shed 2 bases and J 0 bases; nucleotides not matched to a gene: 6. This CDR3 is 17 amino acids long. CDR3 DNA: TGTGCCAGCAGTTTAACGGCTAGCGGGGTGAGCACAGATACGCAGTATTTT. It is translated as CASSLTASGVSTDTQYF.

This clonotype was seen more than once but under ten times. J is TRBJ2-4 and V is TRBV5-1; D remains ambiguous. The CDR3 runs to 14 residues. CDR1 is SGHRS, CDR2 YFSETQ, per germline. V was cut by 0 bases and J by 4 bases, with 8 bases left in between. The CDR3 reads CASSLEVGKNIQYF. In nucleotides, the CDR3 is TGCGCCAGCAGCTTGGAGGTGGGAAAAAACATTCAGTACTTC.

This clonotype was counted only a few times. The CDR3 nucleotides are TGTGCCAGCAGCCATAAGAGCGGACAGGGTGCCACTGAAGCTTTCTTT. It codes for CASSHKSGQGATEAFF. This chain joins TRBV4-2 and TRBJ1-1; 8 bases map to TRBD1. Germline V gives CDR1 LGHNA, CDR2 YNFKEQ. The CDR3 totals 16 residues. V trimming: 3 bases; J trimming: 4 bases; junction bases outside the gene matches: 10.

A few counts support this clonotype. This chain connects TRBV20-1 to TRBJ2-3; TRBD2 matches at 10 bases. The CDR3 covers 14 residues. V was pared by 6 bases and J by 3 bases, with 6 bases of the junction left unmatched. The germline V gene has CDR1 DFQATT and CDR2 SNEGSKA (reference sequence). The CDR3 loop reads CSATSGVWTDTQYF. For the CDR3, the DNA is TGCAGTGCCACTAGCGGGGTGTGGACAGATACGCAGTATTTT.

This clonotype was detected a few times. The genes are TRBV30 and TRBJ1-5; weak D call: TRBD1 (6 bases). The CDR3 totals 13 residues. V gave up 0 bases and J gave up 9 bases, with 12 bases separating them. The V gene's germline CDR1 is GTSNPN and CDR2 SVGIG (reference sequence). The CDR3 region has the DNA TGTGCCTGGAGTGTCGGGGGGCAGGGGCCCCAGCATTTT. Protein product: CAWSVGGQGPQHF.

The chain joins TRBV5-1 to TRBJ2-3; D gene unclear. Germline assignment: CDR1 SGHRS and CDR2 YFSETQ. With 0 bases removed from V and 0 bases from J, the gap between germline ends came to 8 bases. The CDR3 totals 15 residues. The CDR3 region is CASSLDGKSTDTQYF. The CDR3 DNA reads as TGCGCCAGCAGCTTGGATGGGAAAAGCACAGATACGCAGTATTTT.

There are a few counts of this clonotype. V usage is TRBV12-3 or TRBV12-4 and J usage is TRBJ1-1; TRBD1 matches at 12 bases. Unmatched junction bases numbered 5, after V lost 4 bases and J lost 5 bases. The CDR3 length is 15 residues. CDR3: CASSSTGQGATEAFF. For the CDR3, the DNA is TGTGCCAGCAGTTCCACGGGACAGGGGGCAACTGAAGCTTTCTTT.

In its sample, this clonotype was seen a few times. The chain has TRBV3-1 and TRBJ2-6; 9 nucleotides line up with TRBD2. Germline V gene lookup returns CDR1 LGHDT and CDR2 YNNKEL (reference sequence). The CDR3 has 17 amino acids. V lost 4 bases, J lost 2 bases, and 6 bases stayed unmatched. The CDR3 sequence: CASSRRLAEAGANVLTF. Here the CDR3 DNA reads TGTGCCAGCAGCCGTAGACTAGCGGAGGCTGGGGCCAACGTCCTGACTTTC. The full variable domain, completed using reference TRBV3-1 and TRBJ2-6, is DTAVSQTPKYLVTQMGNDKSIKCEQNLGHDTMYWYKQDSKKFLKIMFSYNNKELIINETVPNRFSPKSPDKAHLNLHINSLELGDSAVYFCASSRRLAEAGANVLTFGAGSRLTVL.

This sequence joins TRBV5-6 and TRBJ1-1; 9 bases agree with TRBD1. In germline, CDR1 is SGHDT, CDR2 YYEEEE. The CDR3 runs 14 residues. V shed 4 bases and J 4 bases; nucleotides not matched to a gene: 5. CDR3 region: CASSRDREVTEAFF. Here the CDR3 DNA reads TGTGCCAGCAGCCGGGACAGGGAAGTCACTGAAGCTTTCTTT.